This TCR beta chain was captured by sequencing in a study of regulatory T cells in long-lasting Graves disease. Study details: Treatment with antithyroid drugs for over 5 years, together with positive TSH receptor antibodies, meant persistent Graves' disease. General study findings and limits: Favored gene segments in persistent disease were TRBV28, TRBJ1-2 and TRBJ2-5.

CDR3-region Arm-PCR and iRepertoire HTBI primers produced the TCR beta libraries. Authors' analysis steps: Samples collectively showed 62 TRBV and more than 11 TRBJ segments. TCRdb re-called the multiplex PCR reads through MiXCR, storing one row per CDR3 protein. TCRdb's processing, not the authors' own work, is the source of the V and J calls. This table holds 650,000 to 700,000 distinct CDR3 sequences, about 30% found once. Germline V gene data show CDR1 as LNHDA and CDR2 as SQIVND (reference sequence). V gave up 7 bases and J gave up 0 bases, with 15 bases separating them. The CDR3 sequence is 15 residues long. Details on this clonotype: Its antigen remains unidentified.

Time point indicated: persistent/refractory GD, antithyroid drugs over 5 years with positive TRAb. PBMCs were the source of the RNA used for TCR sequencing. Sequencing used peripheral blood mononuclear cells (PBMCs), obtained when the disease was refractory, from a patient treated with antithyroid drugs. The sequence derives from a female donor with Graves disease. The V gene is TRBV19, the J gene TRBJ2-5; TRBD1 is a possible D gene (6 bases). Here the CDR3 reads CASTIGGRNQETQYF. DNA for the CDR3: TGTGCCAGTACCATAGGGGGACGCAACCAAGAGACCCAGTACTTC.